The subject of this entry is one T cell receptor beta chain. Antigen specificity is unknown. Its ends do not fully match the called genes, so a read error is possible. The sample belongs to a study of T cells in Graves' hyperthyroidism and ophthalmopathy. This CDR3 spans 15 amino acids. Germline V gives CDR1 LGHDT, CDR2 YNNKEL (reference sequence). Amplification of TCR beta CDR3 regions was performed using RNA transcripts as template. Carried out on the TCR CDR3, a first-round RT-PCR used the HTBI primer set. MiXCR, applied by TCRdb to the multiplex PCR reads, yields one record per CDR3 protein. The table records 350,000 to 450,000 distinct CDR3 sequences, roughly 13% of them present only once. Graves' hyperthyroidism without ophthalmopathy progression within 18 months was termed stable. Using around 10 ml of fresh peripheral blood, PBMCs were prepared. Study results and limitations: From stable hyperthyroidism, ophthalmopathy was separated by a 13 V-J model.

The sequencing input was blood. This clonotype originated in a woman aged 55 to 70 with Graves' hyperthyroidism. The V gene is TRBV3-1, the J gene TRBJ2-3; TRBD2 agrees at 8 bases. CDR3 nucleotides: TGTACCAGCGGCTTTGCGGGAGGTGGAGCAGATACGCAGTATTTT. Residues: CTSGFAGGGADTQYF.